These 6 T cell receptor beta chains originate from one sample sequenced in a study of spatial heterogeneity in lung cancer. TCRdb processed the 5' RACE reads anew with MiXCR; each CDR3 protein has one entry. The sample lists some 5,900 distinct CDR3 sequences, about 7.6% seen once, with over 25% in the top ten. Documented time point: sample taken at primary tumor resection. Study-wide points: Tumors with more nonsynonymous mutations had more expanded intratumoral alpha and beta TCRs.

Antigen specificity for these receptors is unknown. Material: lung tumor tissue, obtained at surgery. The receptors were gathered from a female donor with early-stage non-small cell lung cancer.

This clonotype was counted at least ten times. Found in a library prepared for alpha chains, this beta chain is an off-target read, and its abundance has little meaning. The chain is built from TRBV6-6 and TRBJ1-1; 8 bases agree with TRBD1. J lost 5 bases, V lost 2 bases, and 4 bases had no gene match. The length of the CDR3 is 14 residues. From germline, CDR1 is MNHNY and CDR2 SVGAGI (reference sequence). In DNA, the CDR3 is TGTGCCAGCAGTTACCAGGGGGCGGATACTGAAGCTTTCTTT. Translating gives CASSYQGADTEAFF.

This clonotype was recorded many times. Found in a library prepared for alpha chains, this beta chain is an off-target read, and its abundance has little meaning. The rearrangement uses TRBV2 and TRBJ2-1; 13 bases agree with TRBD2. The germline V gene encodes CDR1 SNHLY and CDR2 FYNNEI. Trimming cost V 6 bases and J 4 bases; bases outside gene matches: 9. This CDR3 region has 17 residues. CDR3 coding DNA: TGTGCCAGCAGCTTCAGCGGACTAGCGGGGGTGTACAATGAGCAGTTCTTC. It codes for CASSFSGLAGVYNEQFF.

This clonotype came up many times. This beta chain came through as a stray read in a library set up for alpha chains, and its size says little. V is TRBV24-1 and J is TRBJ2-7, with D tentatively TRBD2 (6 bases). CDR1 KGHDR and CDR2 SFDVKD come from the germline V gene. This CDR3 spans 17 amino acids. The V end was cut by 1 base, the J end by 3 bases, with 18 bases between. The CDR3 DNA sequence: TGTGCCACCAGTGATTTCCGCAGCGGGCATTACCACTACGAGCAGTACTTC. Translation: CATSDFRSGHYHYEQYF.

This clonotype is medium-sized by share. Being off target in a library aimed at alpha chains, this beta chain has a size of little meaning. The J gene is TRBJ2-2, the V gene TRBV12-3 or TRBV12-4; 8 nucleotides line up with TRBD2. Trimming took 3 bases from V and 5 from J; bases not matched to a gene: 5. The CDR3 contains 15 residues. CDR3 amino acids: CASSFAGGNTGELFF. The DNA for the CDR3 is TGTGCCAGCAGTTTTGCGGGGGGTAATACCGGGGAGCTGTTTTTT.

As to this clonotype: This sequence may be a read error, since a much larger clone differs from it by one base. The size of this beta chain means little, since it is a stray read in a library made for alpha chains. The chain is built from TRBV6-2 or TRBV6-3 and TRBJ1-2, with 8 nucleotides matching TRBD1. Germline CDR1 MNHEY, CDR2 SVGEGT. The CDR3 sequence is 16 residues long. V trimming: 4 bases; J trimming: 6 bases; junction bases outside the gene matches: 13. CDR3 sequence (DNA): TGTGCCAGCAGTTCCATAATACAGGGGGATCCCAATGGCTACACCTTC. Amino acids: CASSSIIQGDPNGYTF.

In this sample, this clonotype turned up many times. This beta chain was picked up by a library intended for alpha chains and is off target, so its count carries little meaning. This chain uses TRBV20-1 with TRBJ2-3, with D possibly TRBD2 on 5 matching bases. The CDR3 is 12 residues long. The germline V and J ends were trimmed by 4 bases and 1 base, with 6 bases remaining between them. CDR1 DFQATT and CDR2 SNEGSKA come from the germline V gene (reference sequence). The DNA for the CDR3 is TGCAGTGCTAATAGCGGCACAGATACGCAGTATTTT. Its protein is CSANSGTDTQYF.